Given below is one T cell receptor beta chain in context. Other DNA sequences within the sample encode an identical CDR3. TCRdb keeps only in-frame clones here, not all; method: immunoSEQ multiplex PCR. The table includes 120,000 or so clones, about 85% detected once. The CDR3 has 13 residues. Deletions cut 5 bases from V and 2 bases from J, with 10 bases between. Per germline, CDR1 SQVTM and CDR2 ANQGSEA. These data belong to a study of blood T cell repertoires in COVID-19. Turning to the study itself: COVID-19 samples from acute and convalescent phases originated in the United States, Italy and Spain.

The material sequenced was peripheral blood. The chain links TRBV29-1 to TRBJ2-1; possible D gene TRBD2, 5 bases. This TCR was sampled from a man in his sixties with acute or convalescent COVID-19. The CDR3 sequence is CSVTPGAYNEQFF. The CDR3 DNA reads TGCAGCGTTACTCCCGGGGCCTACAATGAGCAGTTCTTC.